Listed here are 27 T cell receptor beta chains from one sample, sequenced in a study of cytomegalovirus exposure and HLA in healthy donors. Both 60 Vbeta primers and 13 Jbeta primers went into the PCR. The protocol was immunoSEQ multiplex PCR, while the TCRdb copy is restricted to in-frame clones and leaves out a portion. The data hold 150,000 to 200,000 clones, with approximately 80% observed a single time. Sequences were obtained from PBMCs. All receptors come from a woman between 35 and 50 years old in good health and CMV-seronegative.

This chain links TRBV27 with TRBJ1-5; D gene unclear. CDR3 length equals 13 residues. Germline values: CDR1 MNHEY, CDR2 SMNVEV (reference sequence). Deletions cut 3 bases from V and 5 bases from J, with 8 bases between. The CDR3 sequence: CASSFGGDQPQHF. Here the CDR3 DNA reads TGTGCCAGCAGTTTCGGAGGAGATCAGCCCCAGCATTTT.

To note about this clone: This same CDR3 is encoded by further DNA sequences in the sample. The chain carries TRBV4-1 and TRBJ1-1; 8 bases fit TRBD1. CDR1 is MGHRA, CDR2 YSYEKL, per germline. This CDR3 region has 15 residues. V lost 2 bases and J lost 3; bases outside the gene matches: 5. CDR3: CASSQRTGRDTEAFF. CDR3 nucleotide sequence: TGCGCCAGCAGCCAAAGGACAGGGAGGGACACTGAAGCTTTCTTT.

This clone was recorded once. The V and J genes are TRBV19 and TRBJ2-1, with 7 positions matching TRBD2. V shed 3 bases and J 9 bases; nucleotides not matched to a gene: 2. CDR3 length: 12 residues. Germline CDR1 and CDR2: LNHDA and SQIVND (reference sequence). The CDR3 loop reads CASSMASGEQFF. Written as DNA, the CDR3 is TGTGCCAGTAGTATGGCTAGCGGTGAGCAGTTCTTC.

CDR3 in DNA: TGTGCCAGCAGCCCCTCCCCAGTGACAGGTAGCTCCTACGAGCAGTACTTC. Translated: CASSPSPVTGSSYEQYF. This chain uses TRBV13 with TRBJ2-5; tentatively, D is TRBD1 (6 bases). The tail of the sequence fits TRBJ2-7 better, so the J call may be wrong. Germline-derived CDR1 and CDR2 are PRHDT and FYEKMQ (reference sequence). The CDR3 runs to 17 residues.

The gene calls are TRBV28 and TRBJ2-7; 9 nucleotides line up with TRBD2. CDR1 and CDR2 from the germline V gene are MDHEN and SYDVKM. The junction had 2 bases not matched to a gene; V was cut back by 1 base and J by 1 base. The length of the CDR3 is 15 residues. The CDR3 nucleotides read TGTGCCAGCAGTTTATTTAGCGGGGGTTCCTACGAGCAGTACTTC. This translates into CASSLFSGGSYEQYF.

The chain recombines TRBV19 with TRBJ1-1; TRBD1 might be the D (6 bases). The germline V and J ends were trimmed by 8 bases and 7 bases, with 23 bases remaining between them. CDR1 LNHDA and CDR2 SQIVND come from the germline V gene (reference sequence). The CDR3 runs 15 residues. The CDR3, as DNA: TGTGCCAGTCGTAGTATATCACAGGGATCAGGTGAAGCTTTCTTT. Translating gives CASRSISQGSGEAFF.

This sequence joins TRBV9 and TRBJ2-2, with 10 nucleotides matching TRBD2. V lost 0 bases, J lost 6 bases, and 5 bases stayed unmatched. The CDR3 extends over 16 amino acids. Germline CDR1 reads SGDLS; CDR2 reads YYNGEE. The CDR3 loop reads CASSVGLAGVPGELFF. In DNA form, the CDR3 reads TGTGCCAGCAGCGTAGGCCTAGCGGGAGTTCCCGGGGAGCTGTTTTTT.

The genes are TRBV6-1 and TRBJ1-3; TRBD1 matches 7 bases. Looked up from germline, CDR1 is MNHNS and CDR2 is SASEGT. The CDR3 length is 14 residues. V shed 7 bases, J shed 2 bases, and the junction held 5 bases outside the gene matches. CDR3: CASNPQGAGNTIYF. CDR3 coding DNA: TGTGCCAGCAACCCTCAGGGGGCTGGAAACACCATATATTTT.

DNA for the CDR3: TGTGCCTGGAGTGTATGGGCGGGGGGGAATTCGGGACAAGAGACCCAGTACTTC. Translated: CAWSVWAGGNSGQETQYF. The V gene is TRBV30, the J gene TRBJ2-5, with TRBD2 identical over 9 bases. Germline-derived CDR1 and CDR2 are GTSNPN and SVGIG (reference sequence). The CDR3 is 18 amino acids. V shed 0 bases and J 2 bases; nucleotides not matched to a gene: 13.

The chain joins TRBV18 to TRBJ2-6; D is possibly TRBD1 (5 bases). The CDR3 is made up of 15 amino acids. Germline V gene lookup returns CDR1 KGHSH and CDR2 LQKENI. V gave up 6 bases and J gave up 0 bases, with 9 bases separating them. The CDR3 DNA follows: TGTGCCAGCTCCCAGGGTGGCTCTGGGGCCAACGTCCTGACTTTC. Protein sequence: CASSQGGSGANVLTF.

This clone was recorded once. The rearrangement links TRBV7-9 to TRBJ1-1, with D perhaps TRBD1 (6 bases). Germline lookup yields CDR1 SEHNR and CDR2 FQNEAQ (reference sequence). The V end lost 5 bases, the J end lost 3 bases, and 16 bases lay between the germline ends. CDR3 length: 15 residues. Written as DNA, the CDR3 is TGTGCCAGCAGCACCCAGGGGCGAGGAGACACTGAAGCTTTCTTT. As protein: CASSTQGRGDTEAFF.

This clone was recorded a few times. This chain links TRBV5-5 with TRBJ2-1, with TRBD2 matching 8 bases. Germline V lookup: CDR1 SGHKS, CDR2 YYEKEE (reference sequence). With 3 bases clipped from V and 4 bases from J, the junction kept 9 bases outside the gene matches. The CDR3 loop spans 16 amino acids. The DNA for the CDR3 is TGTGCCAGCAGCTGGGGGGTCCAGCGGGAGTACAATGAGCAGTTCTTC. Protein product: CASSWGVQREYNEQFF.

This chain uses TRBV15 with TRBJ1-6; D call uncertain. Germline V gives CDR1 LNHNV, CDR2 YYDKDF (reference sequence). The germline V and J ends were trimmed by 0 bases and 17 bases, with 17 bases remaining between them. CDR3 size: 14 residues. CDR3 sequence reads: CATSRDRLDVPIHF. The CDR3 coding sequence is TGTGCCACCAGCAGAGACCGCCTAGATGTGCCCATCCACTTT. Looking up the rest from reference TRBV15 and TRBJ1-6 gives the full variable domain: DAMVIQNPRYQVTQFGKPVTLSCSQTLNHNVMYWYQQKSSQAPKLLFHYYDKDFNNEADTPDNFQSRRPNTSFCFLDIRSPGLGDTAMYLCATSRDRLDVPIHFGNGTRLTVT.

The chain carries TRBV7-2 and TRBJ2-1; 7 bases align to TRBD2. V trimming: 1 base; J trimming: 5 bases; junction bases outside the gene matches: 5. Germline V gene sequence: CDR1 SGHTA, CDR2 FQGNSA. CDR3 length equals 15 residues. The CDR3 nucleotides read TGTGCCAGCAGCTTAGTAGCGGGTTCAAACAATGAGCAGTTCTTC. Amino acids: CASSLVAGSNNEQFF.

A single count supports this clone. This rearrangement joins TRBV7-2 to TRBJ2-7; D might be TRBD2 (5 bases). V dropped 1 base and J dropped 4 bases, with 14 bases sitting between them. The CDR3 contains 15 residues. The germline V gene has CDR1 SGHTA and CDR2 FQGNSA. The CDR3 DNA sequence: TGTGCCAGCAGCTTAGATCGGGGAACCCATTACGAGCAGTACTTC. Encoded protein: CASSLDRGTHYEQYF.

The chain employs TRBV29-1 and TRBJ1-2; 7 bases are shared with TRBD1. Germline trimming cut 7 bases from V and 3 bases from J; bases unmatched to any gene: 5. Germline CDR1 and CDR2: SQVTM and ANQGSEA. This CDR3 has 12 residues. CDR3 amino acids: CSAGDSYYGYTF. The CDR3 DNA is TGCAGCGCCGGGGACAGTTACTATGGCTACACCTTC.

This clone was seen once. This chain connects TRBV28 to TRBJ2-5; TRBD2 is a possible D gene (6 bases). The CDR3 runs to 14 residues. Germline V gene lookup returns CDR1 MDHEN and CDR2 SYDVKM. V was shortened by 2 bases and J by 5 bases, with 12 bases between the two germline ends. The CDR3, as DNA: TGTGCCAGCAGTTTAGGGGGGAAAGGGGAGACCCAGTACTTC. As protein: CASSLGGKGETQYF.

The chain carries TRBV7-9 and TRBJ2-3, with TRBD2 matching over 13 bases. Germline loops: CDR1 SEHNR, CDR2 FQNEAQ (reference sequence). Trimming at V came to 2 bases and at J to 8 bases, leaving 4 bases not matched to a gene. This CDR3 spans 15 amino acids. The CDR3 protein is CASSLQLAGGGTQYF. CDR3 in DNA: TGTGCCAGCAGCTTACAACTAGCGGGAGGGGGTACGCAGTATTTT.

The CDR3 DNA follows: TGCGCCAGCAGCCAAGAGCCGGGGTCCGGGGAGCTGTTTTTT. Translation: CASSQEPGSGELFF. The chain uses TRBV4-3 and TRBJ2-2; a possible D gene is TRBD2 (5 bases). Trimming took off 0 bases at V and 6 bases at J, with 8 bases between the two ends. The CDR3 length is 14 residues. Germline CDR1 and CDR2: LGHNA and YSLEER.

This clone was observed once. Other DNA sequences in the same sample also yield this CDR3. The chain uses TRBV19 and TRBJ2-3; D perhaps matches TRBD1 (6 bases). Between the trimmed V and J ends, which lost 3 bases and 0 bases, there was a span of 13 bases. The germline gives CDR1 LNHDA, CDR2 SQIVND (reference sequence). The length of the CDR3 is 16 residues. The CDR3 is CASSILGQGSTDTQYF. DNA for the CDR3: TGTGCCAGTAGTATCCTCGGGCAGGGGAGCACAGATACGCAGTATTTT.

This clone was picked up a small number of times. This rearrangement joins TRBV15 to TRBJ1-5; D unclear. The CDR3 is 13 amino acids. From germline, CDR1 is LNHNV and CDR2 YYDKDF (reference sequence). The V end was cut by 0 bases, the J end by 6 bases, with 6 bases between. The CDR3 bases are TGTGCCACCAGCAGAGAACTAGGTCAGCCCCAGCATTTT. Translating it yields CATSRELGQPQHF.

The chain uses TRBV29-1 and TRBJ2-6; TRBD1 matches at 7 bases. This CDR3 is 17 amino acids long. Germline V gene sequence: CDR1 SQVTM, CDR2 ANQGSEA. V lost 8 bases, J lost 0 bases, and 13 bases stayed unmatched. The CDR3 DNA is TGCAGCTTTCTTGGCGGCAGGGGGAACTCTGGGGCCAACGTCCTGACTTTC. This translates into CSFLGGRGNSGANVLTF.

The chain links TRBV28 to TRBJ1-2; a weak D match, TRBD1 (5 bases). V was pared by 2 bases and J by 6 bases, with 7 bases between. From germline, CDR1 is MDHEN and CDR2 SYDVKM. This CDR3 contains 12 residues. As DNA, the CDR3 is TGTGCCAGCAGTTTACGGACACATGGCTACACCTTC. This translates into CASSLRTHGYTF.

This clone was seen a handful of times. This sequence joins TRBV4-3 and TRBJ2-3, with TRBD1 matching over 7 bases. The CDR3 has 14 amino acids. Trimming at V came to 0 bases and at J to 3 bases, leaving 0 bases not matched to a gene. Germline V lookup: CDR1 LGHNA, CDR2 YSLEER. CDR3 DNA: TGCGCCAGCAGCCAAGAGGACAGGACAGATACGCAGTATTTT. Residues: CASSQEDRTDTQYF.

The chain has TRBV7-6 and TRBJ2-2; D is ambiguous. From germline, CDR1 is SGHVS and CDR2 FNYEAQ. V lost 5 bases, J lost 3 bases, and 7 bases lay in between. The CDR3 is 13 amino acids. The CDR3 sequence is CASSPRDTGELFF. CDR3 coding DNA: TGTGCCAGCAGCCCGAGAGACACCGGGGAGCTGTTTTTT.

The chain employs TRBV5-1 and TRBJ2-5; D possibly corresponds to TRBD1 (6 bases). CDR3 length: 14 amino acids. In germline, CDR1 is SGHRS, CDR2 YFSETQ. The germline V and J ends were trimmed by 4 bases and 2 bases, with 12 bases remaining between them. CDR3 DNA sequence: TGCGCCAGCAGCGTCCCAGGGGATCAAGAGACCCAGTACTTC. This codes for CASSVPGDQETQYF.

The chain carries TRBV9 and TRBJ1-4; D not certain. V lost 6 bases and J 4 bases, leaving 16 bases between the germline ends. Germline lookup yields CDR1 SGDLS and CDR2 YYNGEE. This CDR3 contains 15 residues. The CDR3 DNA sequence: TGTGCCAGCAACCGCCGGGGTCTATATAATGAAAAACTGTTTTTT. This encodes CASNRRGLYNEKLFF.